One sample yielded the 30 T cell receptor beta chains listed below, sequenced in a study of blood T cells in healthy people across ages. The authors ran a second PCR of about 6 to 12 cycles using a sample-barcoded 5' primer and a J-beta primer mix. TCRdb passed the 5' RACE reads through MiXCR, listing each CDR3 protein once. The repertoire holds roughly 1,700,000 distinct CDR3 sequences, with under 30% as singletons. Sequencing was performed on blood. All receptors come from a woman aged 30 to 39 in good health.

V and J are TRBV5-5 and TRBJ2-7; 10 bases are shared with TRBD1. J was trimmed by 5 bases and V by 5 bases; bases with no gene match: 7. This CDR3 region has 14 residues. Germline lookup yields CDR1 SGHKS and CDR2 YYEKEE (reference sequence). This CDR3 is CASRTGQGSHEQYF. CDR3 sequence (DNA): TGTGCCAGCAGAACGGGACAGGGGTCGCACGAGCAGTACTTC.

This clonotype was seen only a few times. The chain combines TRBV9 with TRBJ1-2, with D perhaps TRBD1 (5 bases). The germline V gene encodes CDR1 SGDLS and CDR2 YYNGEE. This CDR3 has 15 residues. Deletions cut 4 bases from V and 1 base from J, with 14 bases between. The CDR3 region has the DNA TGTGCCAGCAGCCCCCGGGACGGGAGTAACTATGGCTACACCTTC. Its protein product is CASSPRDGSNYGYTF.

The chain uses TRBV20-1 and TRBJ1-5; the D is unclear. The V gene's germline CDR1 is DFQATT and CDR2 SNEGSKA (reference sequence). Trimming took off 5 bases at V and 7 bases at J, with 15 bases between the two ends. The CDR3 totals 13 residues. The CDR3 is CSAEPYVGQPQHF. CDR3 DNA: TGCAGTGCTGAGCCCTATGTGGGACAGCCCCAGCATTTT.

This clonotype was counted many times. The chain uses TRBV29-1 and TRBJ1-2; D is unclear. From germline, CDR1 is SQVTM and CDR2 ANQGSEA. There are 11 residues in the CDR3. The germline V and J ends were trimmed by 5 bases and 2 bases, with 6 bases remaining between them. As DNA, the CDR3 is TGCAGCGTTTGGGCCAACTATGGCTACACCTTC. It translates to CSVWANYGYTF.

This clonotype was picked up a small number of times. A much larger clone lies one base from this, so it may be a read error. This rearrangement joins TRBV29-1 to TRBJ2-7, with a tentative D call TRBD1 (6 bases). The CDR3 loop spans 12 amino acids. Germline CDR1 SQVTM, CDR2 ANQGSEA. V lost 7 bases and J 2 bases, leaving 12 bases between the germline ends. The CDR3 here is CSGVDRAYEQYF. The DNA of the CDR3 is TGCAGCGGTGTGGACAGAGCCTACGAGCAGTACTTC.

The genes are TRBV29-1 and TRBJ2-1; 14 bases match TRBD2. Germline trimming cut 6 bases from V and 8 bases from J; bases unmatched to any gene: 12. This CDR3 comprises 16 residues. CDR1 SQVTM and CDR2 ANQGSEA come from the germline V gene. CDR3 sequence (DNA): TGCAGCGTCCGTCCCGGGACTAGCGGGAGAGGTGATGAGCAGTTCTTC. This translates into CSVRPGTSGRGDEQFF.

The table lists this clonotype with a few counts. The chain recombines TRBV10-3 with TRBJ1-1; the D gene is possibly TRBD1 (6 bases). Germline loops: CDR1 ENHRY, CDR2 SYGVKD. The V gene lost 6 bases and the J gene lost 10 bases, with 24 bases spanning the gap. The CDR3 loop spans 15 amino acids. The CDR3 nucleotides are TGTGCCATCAGGGACCAAGCGTGGGGGGGGCGGAGAGCTTTCTTT. Protein product: CAIRDQAWGGRRAFF.

The rearrangement joins TRBV7-2 to TRBJ2-2, with D perhaps TRBD2 (5 bases). This CDR3 region has 15 residues. The germline CDR1 and CDR2 sequences are SGHTA and FQGNSA. Trimming shortened V by 0 bases and J by 4 bases, and 9 bases separated the two germline ends. CDR3 sequence reads: CASSLAGISTGELFF. The CDR3 nucleotides read TGTGCCAGCAGCTTAGCCGGGATTAGCACCGGGGAGCTGTTTTTT. Variable domain in full (rest from reference TRBV7-2 and TRBJ2-2): GAGVSQSPSNKVTEKGKDVELRCDPISGHTALYWYRQSLGQGLEFLIYFQGNSAPDKSGLPSDRFSAERTGGSVSTLTIQRTQQEDSAVYLCASSLAGISTGELFFGEGSRLTVL.

The chain has TRBV20-1 and TRBJ1-1, with 7 nucleotides matching TRBD1. V shed 5 bases and J 1 base; nucleotides not matched to a gene: 4. The CDR3 totals 13 residues. Germline V gene lookup returns CDR1 DFQATT and CDR2 SNEGSKA (reference sequence). The CDR3 DNA reads as TGCAGTGCTGCGAGGGGGCAGAACACTGAAGCTTTCTTT. The encoded protein is CSAARGQNTEAFF.

This clonotype was counted between two and nine times. The V gene is TRBV20-1, the J gene TRBJ2-7; the match to TRBD2 covers 10 bases. There are 14 residues in the CDR3. V lost 6 bases, J lost 2 bases, and 7 bases stayed unmatched. Germline CDR1 and CDR2: DFQATT and SNEGSKA (reference sequence). The CDR3 DNA sequence: TGCAGTGCCGAGCGGGGGGGCGCTACCTACGAGCAGTACTTC. The encoded protein is CSAERGGATYEQYF.

On this clonotype: A read error is possible here, since a much larger clone lies one base away. In DNA, the CDR3 is TGCAGCGTTGAAGGGAGCCGGGCTGGAAAGACCCAGTACTTC. Protein sequence: CSVEGSRAGKTQYF. The genes are TRBV29-1 and TRBJ2-5; D is undetermined. Looked up from germline, CDR1 is SQVTM and CDR2 is ANQGSEA. V was pared by 1 base and J by 6 bases, with 15 bases between. The CDR3 is 14 residues long.

The rearrangement links TRBV11-2 to TRBJ1-6; tentatively, D is TRBD1 (6 bases). Germline values: CDR1 SGHAT, CDR2 FQNNGV. The V and J ends lost 0 bases and 7 bases respectively, with 13 bases between them. The CDR3 extends over 16 amino acids. The CDR3 nucleotides are TGTGCCAGCAGCTTAGAAGGGGGGGACGGAAATTCACCCCTCCACTTT. Encoded protein: CASSLEGGDGNSPLHF.

The chain has TRBV6-6 and TRBJ1-4; D gene ambiguous. CDR3 size: 15 residues. V lost 6 bases and J lost 0, with 11 bases in between. Germline CDR1 is MNHNY and CDR2 is SVGAGI (reference sequence). In nucleotides, the CDR3 is TGTGCCAGCAGAAAACTGCGTACAACTAATGAAAAACTGTTTTTT. Translating it yields CASRKLRTTNEKLFF.

This clonotype turned up a few times. V and J are TRBV5-1 and TRBJ2-3; 14 nucleotides match TRBD2. Per the germline V gene, CDR1 is SGHRS and CDR2 is YFSETQ. V trimming: 7 bases; J trimming: 0 bases; junction bases outside the gene matches: 7. The CDR3 spans 17 residues. The CDR3 sequence: CASGLAGGKFSTDTQYF. CDR3 DNA sequence: TGCGCCAGCGGACTAGCGGGAGGAAAATTTAGCACAGATACGCAGTATTTT.

Notes on this clonotype: This sequence may be a read error, since a much larger clone differs from it by one base. V gene TRBV7-9 combines with J gene TRBJ2-6, with TRBD2 identical over 8 bases. Germline V gene sequence: CDR1 SEHNR, CDR2 FQNEAQ (reference sequence). The length of the CDR3 is 15 residues. The CDR3 spells CASSPHGRGADVLTF. The DNA for the CDR3 is TGTGCCAGCAGCCCCCACGGGAGGGGGGCCGACGTCCTGACTTTC.

This rearrangement joins TRBV15 to TRBJ1-5, with 11 nucleotides matching TRBD1. Losses at the gene ends were 0 bases for V and 7 bases for J; bases not matched to a gene: 8. The CDR3 covers 17 residues. Germline V gene sequence: CDR1 LNHNV, CDR2 YYDKDF (reference sequence). The CDR3 DNA follows: TGTGCCACCAGCAGAGATCGGGGGACAGGGGGTCGGCAGCCCCAGCATTTT. Its protein product is CATSRDRGTGGRQPQHF.

This sequence joins TRBV6-2 or TRBV6-3 and TRBJ1-5; perhaps TRBD1 as D (5 bases). From germline, CDR1 is MNHEY and CDR2 SVGEGT. Trimming pared 2 bases from V and 1 base from J, leaving 24 bases between. CDR3 size: 20 residues. The CDR3, as DNA: TGTGCCAGCAGTTACGAACCGGGCCTTGGGGGAGAACAAAGCAATCAGCCCCAGCATTTT. This codes for CASSYEPGLGGEQSNQPQHF.

The CDR3: CATSRDLQIYGYTF. For the CDR3, the DNA is TGTGCCACCAGCAGAGATCTGCAAATCTATGGCTACACCTTC. The V call is TRBV15, the J call TRBJ1-2; D is uncertain. This CDR3 has 14 residues. The V gene lost 0 bases and the J gene lost 4 bases, with 9 bases spanning the gap. Germline V CDR1 and CDR2: LNHNV, YYDKDF (reference sequence).

The chain employs TRBV3-1 and TRBJ2-1; the match to TRBD2 covers 7 bases. The CDR3 is 16 amino acids. V lost 2 bases and J lost 7; bases outside the gene matches: 11. Germline V gene lookup returns CDR1 LGHDT and CDR2 YNNKEL (reference sequence). CDR3 sequence (DNA): TGTGCCAGCAGCCAAATGTGGCTAGAGCGGGATAATGAGCAGTTCTTC. This gives the protein CASSQMWLERDNEQFF.

The rearrangement joins TRBV5-6 to TRBJ2-1; maybe TRBD2 (6 bases). V was pared by 4 bases and J by 1 base, with 15 bases between. Germline V gene sequence: CDR1 SGHDT, CDR2 YYEEEE. The CDR3 totals 16 residues. The CDR3 sequence: CASSPGVYISYNEQFF. For the CDR3, the DNA is TGTGCCAGCAGCCCGGGGGTTTATATTTCCTACAATGAGCAGTTCTTC.

This clonotype was found many times. This sequence joins TRBV29-1 and TRBJ2-5; 7 bases line up with TRBD2. The CDR3 runs 10 residues. Germline V CDR1 and CDR2: SQVTM, ANQGSEA. Trimming at V came to 1 base and at J to 11 bases, leaving 1 base not matched to a gene. The DNA for the CDR3 is TGCAGCGTTGAAGTGGGGGGGCAGTACTTC. Translated: CSVEVGGQYF. The whole variable domain, filled in from reference TRBV29-1 and TRBJ2-5, reads SAVISQKPSRDICQRGTSLTIQCQVDSQVTMMFWYRQQPGQSLTLIATANQGSEATYESGFVIDKFPISRPNLTFSTLTVSNMSPEDSSIYLCSVEVGGQYFGPGTRLLVL.

This clonotype occurred a few times. The chain carries TRBV5-1 and TRBJ2-5, with no clear D. V lost 0 bases and J 5 bases, leaving 11 bases between the germline ends. The CDR3 length is 14 residues. Looked up from germline, CDR1 is SGHRS and CDR2 is YFSETQ. CDR3 in amino acids: CASSLEIAQETQYF. For the CDR3, the DNA is TGCGCCAGCAGCTTGGAGATCGCCCAGGAGACCCAGTACTTC.

The gene calls are TRBV20-1 and TRBJ2-5; D gene uncertain. The CDR3 loop spans 17 amino acids. CDR1 is DFQATT and CDR2 is SNEGSKA in the germline V gene (reference sequence). With 0 bases removed from V and 2 bases from J, the gap between germline ends came to 19 bases. The CDR3 is CSARDPLAAGLQETQYF. The CDR3 region has the DNA TGCAGTGCTAGAGATCCCCTCGCGGCCGGATTACAAGAGACCCAGTACTTC.

The gene calls are TRBV28 and TRBJ2-5; D call uncertain. V was cut by 2 bases and J by 2 bases, with 12 bases left in between. CDR1 is MDHEN and CDR2 is SYDVKM in the germline V gene. The CDR3 consists of 15 residues. The CDR3 spells CASSLGEIKQETQYF. CDR3 sequence (DNA): TGTGCCAGCAGTTTAGGGGAAATCAAGCAAGAGACCCAGTACTTC.

In this sample, this clonotype turned up once. A much bigger clone sits one base away, suggesting this may be a read error. The CDR3 nucleotides are TGTGCCAGCAGCTTAGTACAGGGGTTCGTTGAGCACTTCTTC. Protein product: CASSLVQGFVEHFF. This chain joins TRBV7-9 and TRBJ2-1, with TRBD1 identical over 7 bases. In germline, CDR1 is SEHNR, CDR2 FQNEAQ (reference sequence). The CDR3 runs to 14 residues.

Remarks on this clonotype: Germline and junction disagree at one end, which may indicate a read error. V is TRBV20-1 and J is TRBJ2-1, with D uncertain. CDR1 is DFQATT and CDR2 is SNEGSKA in the germline V gene (reference sequence). The CDR3 consists of 16 residues. The CDR3 DNA sequence: TGCGGTGCTTCCCCCCTCTCAGATAGCTCCTACAATGAGCAGTTCTTC. Translation: CGASPLSDSSYNEQFF.

V gene TRBV7-8 combines with J gene TRBJ2-1; 8 bases agree with TRBD2. Germline assignment: CDR1 SGHVS and CDR2 FQNEAQ. V trimming: 5 bases; J trimming: 12 bases; junction bases outside the gene matches: 9. CDR3 size: 13 residues. The DNA of the CDR3 is TGTGCCAGCAGCCAGCCCAGCGGGGGAGGGCAGTTCTTC. The encoded protein is CASSQPSGGGQFF.

This clonotype was recorded a few times. The chain employs TRBV3-1 and TRBJ1-5; tentatively, D is TRBD1 (5 bases). Germline V gene data show CDR1 as LGHDT and CDR2 as YNNKEL (reference sequence). V dropped 0 bases and J dropped 6 bases, with 6 bases sitting between them. The CDR3 runs 13 residues. This CDR3 is CASSQDDSQPQHF. The CDR3 DNA is TGTGCCAGCAGCCAAGACGACAGTCAGCCCCAGCATTTT.

The genes are TRBV12-3 or TRBV12-4 and TRBJ1-5; D is uncertain. The CDR3 extends over 15 amino acids. V was pared by 6 bases and J by 0 bases, with 12 bases between. This CDR3 reads CASSYAHSSNQPQHF. The CDR3 bases are TGTGCCAGCAGCTACGCCCATAGTAGCAATCAGCCCCAGCATTTT.

The table lists this clonotype with a few counts. This chain joins TRBV4-3 and TRBJ2-3, with 11 bases fitting TRBD2. The CDR3 length is 18 residues. The V gene end was trimmed by 0 bases and the J gene end by 4 bases; junction bases not matched to a gene: 9. Germline values: CDR1 LGHNA, CDR2 YSLEER. CDR3 nucleotides: TGCGCCAGCAGCCAAGAACTAGCGGGAGCAGGCTCGGCAGATACGCAGTATTTT. Its translation: CASSQELAGAGSADTQYF.